These T cell receptor beta chains were read from a single sample in a study of cytomegalovirus exposure and HLA in healthy donors. The data were produced by immunoSEQ multiplex PCR, yet TCRdb's version contains in-frame clones alone and is incomplete. The sample includes approximately 170,000 clones, 55% to 65% seen only once; the top ten take about 3.2%. The sequenced sample was PBMCs. These receptors all come from a man aged 35 to 55 in good health and CMV-seronegative. Both conserved end residues are trimmed from each CDR3.

J,V,CDR3
TRBJ2-3,TRBV5-6,ASSSTRLTDTQY
TRBJ2-7,TRBV16,ASSQSEWQYYEQY
TRBJ2-7,TRBV5-8,ASSLGLRPEQY
TRBJ1-5,TRBV5-5,ASSLTGRSNQPQH
TRBJ1-5,TRBV30,AWRGQGYQPQH
TRBJ2-7,TRBV19,ASGQTYEQY
TRBJ2-5,TRBV30,AWSVGQGAGETQY
TRBJ2-1,TRBV2,ASSGLAGSYNEQF
TRBJ2-7,TRBV29-1,SVGQGAHEQY
TRBJ1-1,TRBV6-5,ASSRDSTEAF
TRBJ2-7,TRBV15,ATSLSGTGREQY
TRBJ2-4,TRBV30,ACRGPPGNIQY
TRBJ2-1,TRBV7-7,ASSPIAGGYNNEQF
TRBJ2-6,TRBV2,ASSGLQALGGANVLT
TRBJ2-3,TRBV4-1,ASSPVQVGGTSTDTQY
TRBJ2-6,TRBV7-9,ASSRLNSGANVLT
TRBJ1-4,TRBV4-2,ASSQDLEGTDEKLF
TRBJ2-7,TRBV7-2,ASSLGRQGPYEQY
TRBJ2-5,TRBV7-9,ASIEGLAGVLGTQY
TRBJ2-1,TRBV7-6,ASSRFGTINTYNEQF
TRBJ2-7,TRBV4-2,ASSQELLDSYEQY
TRBJ2-3,TRBV6-5,ASSYKGAPTDTQY
TRBJ2-7,TRBV10-1,AGGQGRYEQY
TRBJ2-1,TRBV6-6,ASRGPGGSYNEQF
-,TRBV21-1,ASSRQGRDTSYEQY
TRBJ2-7,TRBV18,ASSPHPTEYEQY
TRBJ1-5,TRBV6-5,ASSYSGDQPQH
TRBJ2-7,TRBV5-1,ASSDISGGPYEQY
TRBJ2-7,TRBV18,ASSRQQESYEQY
TRBJ1-1,TRBV6-5,ASRRQSLTEAF
TRBJ1-4,TRBV5-4,ASSTDRQGAQSEKLF
TRBJ2-5,TRBV5-4,ASSLLRGAGGVETQY
TRBJ1-1,TRBV15,ATSRNREGTEAF
TRBJ2-1,TRBV7-2,ASIREGGGGAGGGYEQF
TRBJ2-2,TRBV5-5,AGRRGDTGELF
TRBJ2-4,TRBV7-2,ASSQTSGNIQY
TRBJ2-7,TRBV13,ASSHLAGYEQY
TRBJ1-5,TRBV4-3,ASSQDHSGQGAKQPQH
TRBJ2-7,TRBV5-4,ASSQLRLAETYEQY